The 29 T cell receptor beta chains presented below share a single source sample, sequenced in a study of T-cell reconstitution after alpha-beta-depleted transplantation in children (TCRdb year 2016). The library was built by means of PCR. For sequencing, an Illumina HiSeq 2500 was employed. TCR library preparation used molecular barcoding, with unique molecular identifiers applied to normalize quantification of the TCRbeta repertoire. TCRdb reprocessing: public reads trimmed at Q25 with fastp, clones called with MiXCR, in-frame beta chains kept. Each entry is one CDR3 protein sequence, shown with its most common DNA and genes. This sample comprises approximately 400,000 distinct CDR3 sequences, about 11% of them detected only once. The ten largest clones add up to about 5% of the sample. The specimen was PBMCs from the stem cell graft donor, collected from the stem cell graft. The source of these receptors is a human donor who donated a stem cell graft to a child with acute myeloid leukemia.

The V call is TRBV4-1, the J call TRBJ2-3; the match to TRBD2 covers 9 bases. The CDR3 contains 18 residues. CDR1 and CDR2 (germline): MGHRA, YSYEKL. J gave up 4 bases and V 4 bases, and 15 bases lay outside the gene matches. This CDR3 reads CASSRGEGASGMADTQYF. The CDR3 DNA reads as TGCGCCAGCAGCCGAGGGGAGGGGGCTAGCGGGATGGCAGATACGCAGTATTTT.

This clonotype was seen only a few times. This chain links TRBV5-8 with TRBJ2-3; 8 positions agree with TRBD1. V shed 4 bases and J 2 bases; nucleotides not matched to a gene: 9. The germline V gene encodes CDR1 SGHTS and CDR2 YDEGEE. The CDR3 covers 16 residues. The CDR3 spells CASSINSGQVTDTQYF. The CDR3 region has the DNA TGTGCCAGCAGCATAAATTCGGGACAGGTCACAGATACGCAGTATTTT. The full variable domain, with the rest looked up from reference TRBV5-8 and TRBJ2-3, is EAGVTQSPTHLIKTRGQQATLRCSPISGHTSVYWYQQALGLGLQFLLWYDEGEERNRGNFPPRFSGRQFPNYSSELNVNALELEDSALYLCASSINSGQVTDTQYFGPGTRLTVL.

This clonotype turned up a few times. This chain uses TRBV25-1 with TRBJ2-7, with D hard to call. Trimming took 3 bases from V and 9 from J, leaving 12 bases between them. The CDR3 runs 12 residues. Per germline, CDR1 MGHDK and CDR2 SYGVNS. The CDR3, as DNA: TGTGCCAGCAGTGACCCCCCTGTCGGGCAGTACTTC. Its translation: CASSDPPVGQYF.

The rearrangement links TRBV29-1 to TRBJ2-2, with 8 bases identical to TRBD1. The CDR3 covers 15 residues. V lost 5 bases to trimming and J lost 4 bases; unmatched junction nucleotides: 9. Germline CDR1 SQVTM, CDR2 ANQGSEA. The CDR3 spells CSVSQGQGSTGELFF. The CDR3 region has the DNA TGCAGCGTTAGTCAAGGACAGGGATCCACCGGGGAGCTGTTTTTT.

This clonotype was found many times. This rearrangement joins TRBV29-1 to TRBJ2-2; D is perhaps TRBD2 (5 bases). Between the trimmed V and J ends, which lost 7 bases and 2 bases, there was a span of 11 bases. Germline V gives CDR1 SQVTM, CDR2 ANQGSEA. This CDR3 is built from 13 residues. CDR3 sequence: CSAGGRNTGELFF. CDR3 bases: TGCAGCGCTGGCGGGCGTAACACCGGGGAGCTGTTTTTT.

As DNA, the CDR3 is TGTGCCAGCAGGCCCCGTAGCTCCTACAATGAGCAGTTCTTC. Amino acid sequence: CASRPRSSYNEQFF. The rearrangement joins TRBV25-1 to TRBJ2-1; no clear D. This CDR3 has 14 amino acids. V was trimmed by 6 bases and J by 0 bases, leaving 9 bases between them. The V gene's germline CDR1 is MGHDK and CDR2 SYGVNS.

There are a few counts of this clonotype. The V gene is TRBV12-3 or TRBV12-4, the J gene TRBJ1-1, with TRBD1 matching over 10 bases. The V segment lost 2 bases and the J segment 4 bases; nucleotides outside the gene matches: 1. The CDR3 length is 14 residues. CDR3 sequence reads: CASSLRTGGTEAFF. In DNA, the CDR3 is TGTGCCAGCAGTTTACGGACAGGGGGCACTGAAGCTTTCTTT.

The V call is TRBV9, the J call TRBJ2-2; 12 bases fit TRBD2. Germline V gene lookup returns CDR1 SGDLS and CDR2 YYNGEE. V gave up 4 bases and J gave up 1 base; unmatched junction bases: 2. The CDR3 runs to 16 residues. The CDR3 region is CASSRGLAGNTGELFF. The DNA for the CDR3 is TGTGCCAGCAGCAGGGGACTAGCGGGGAACACCGGGGAGCTGTTTTTT. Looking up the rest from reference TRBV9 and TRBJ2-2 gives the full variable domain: DSGVTQTPKHLITATGQRVTLRCSPRSGDLSVYWYQQSLDQGLQFLIQYYNGEERAKGNILERFSAQQFPDLHSELNLSSLELGDSALYFCASSRGLAGNTGELFFGEGSRLTVL.

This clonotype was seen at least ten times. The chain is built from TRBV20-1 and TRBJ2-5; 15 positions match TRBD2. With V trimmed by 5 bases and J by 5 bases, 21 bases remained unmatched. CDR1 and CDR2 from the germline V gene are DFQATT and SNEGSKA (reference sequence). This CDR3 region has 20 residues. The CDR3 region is CSAPKTGTSGGIIGEETQYF. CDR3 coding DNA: TGCAGTGCTCCAAAAACCGGGACTAGCGGGGGGATAATAGGGGAGGAGACCCAGTACTTC.

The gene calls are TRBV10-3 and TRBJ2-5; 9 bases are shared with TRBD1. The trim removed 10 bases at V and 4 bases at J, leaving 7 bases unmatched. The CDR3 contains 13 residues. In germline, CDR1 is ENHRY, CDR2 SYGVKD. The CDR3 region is CATQGAVGETQYF. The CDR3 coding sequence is TGTGCCACACAGGGGGCTGTAGGAGAGACCCAGTACTTC.

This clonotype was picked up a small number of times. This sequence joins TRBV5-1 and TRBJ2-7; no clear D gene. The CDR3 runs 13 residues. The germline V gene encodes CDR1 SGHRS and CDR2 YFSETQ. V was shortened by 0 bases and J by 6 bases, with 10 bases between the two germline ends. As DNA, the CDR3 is TGCGCCAGCAGCTTGGCGGGTAGAGGCGAGCAGTACGTC. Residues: CASSLAGRGEQYV.

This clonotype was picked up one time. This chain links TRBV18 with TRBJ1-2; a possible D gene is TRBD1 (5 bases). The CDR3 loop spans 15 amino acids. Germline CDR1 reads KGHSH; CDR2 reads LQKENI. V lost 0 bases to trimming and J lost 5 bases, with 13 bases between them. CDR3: CASSPPSVRGYGYTF. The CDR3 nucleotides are TGTGCCAGCTCACCACCTAGCGTGCGGGGGTATGGCTACACCTTC.

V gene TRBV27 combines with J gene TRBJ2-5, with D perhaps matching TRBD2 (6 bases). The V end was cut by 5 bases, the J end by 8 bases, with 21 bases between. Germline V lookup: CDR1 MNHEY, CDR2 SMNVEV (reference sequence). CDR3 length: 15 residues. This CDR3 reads CASSPHLRTKDTQYF. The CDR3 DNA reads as TGTGCCAGCAGTCCCCATCTAAGGACTAAGGATACCCAGTACTTC.

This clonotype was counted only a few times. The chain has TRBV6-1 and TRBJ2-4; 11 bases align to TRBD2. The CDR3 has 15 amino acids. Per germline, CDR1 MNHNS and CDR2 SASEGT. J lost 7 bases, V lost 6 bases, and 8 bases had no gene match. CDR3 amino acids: CASSRTSGSGNIQYF. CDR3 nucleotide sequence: TGTGCCAGCAGCCGTACTAGCGGGAGCGGCAACATTCAGTACTTC.

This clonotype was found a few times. CDR3 in amino acids: CASSPRGTGNTEAFF. The CDR3 region has the DNA TGTGCCAGCTCACCACGAGGGACAGGCAACACTGAAGCTTTCTTT. V gene TRBV18 combines with J gene TRBJ1-1; 8 bases are a match to TRBD1. The CDR3 is 15 amino acids. After removal of 1 base from V and 2 bases from J, the junction contained 3 bases not matched to a gene. Germline CDR1 and CDR2: KGHSH and LQKENI.

CDR3 in DNA: TGCGCCAGCAGCCCGGCGCTAGCACCAACGGCAGGAGATACGCAGTATTTT. Amino acid sequence: CASSPALAPTAGDTQYF. This chain links TRBV5-1 with TRBJ2-3; perhaps TRBD2 as D (5 bases). With 4 bases removed from V and 5 bases from J, the gap between germline ends came to 23 bases. The CDR3 length is 17 residues. Germline V lookup: CDR1 SGHRS, CDR2 YFSETQ.

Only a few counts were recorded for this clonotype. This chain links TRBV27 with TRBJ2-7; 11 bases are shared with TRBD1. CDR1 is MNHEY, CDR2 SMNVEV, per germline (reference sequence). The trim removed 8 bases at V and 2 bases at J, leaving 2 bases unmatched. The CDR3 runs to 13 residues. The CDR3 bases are TGTGCCAGCGGGGACAGGGGGGCCTACGAGCAGTACTTC. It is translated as CASGDRGAYEQYF.

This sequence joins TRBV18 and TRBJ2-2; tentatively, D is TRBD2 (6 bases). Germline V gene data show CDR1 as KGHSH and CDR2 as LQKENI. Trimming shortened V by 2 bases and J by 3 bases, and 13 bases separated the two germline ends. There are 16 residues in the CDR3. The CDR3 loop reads CASSPKFSGDTGELFF. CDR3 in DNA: TGTGCCAGCTCACCAAAGTTTAGCGGAGACACCGGGGAGCTGTTTTTT.

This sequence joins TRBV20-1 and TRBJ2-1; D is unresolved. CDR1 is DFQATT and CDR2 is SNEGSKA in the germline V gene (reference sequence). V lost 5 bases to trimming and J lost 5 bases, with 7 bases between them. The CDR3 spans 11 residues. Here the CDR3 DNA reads TGCAGTGCTTCACAACACAATGAGCAGTTCTTC. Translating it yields CSASQHNEQFF.

The CDR3 protein is CAMSPGGAGGYTF. The DNA of the CDR3 is TGTGCCATGAGCCCCGGGGGGGCCGGCGGCTACACCTTC. This chain joins TRBV5-5 and TRBJ1-2, with a tentative D call TRBD1 (6 bases). The CDR3 has 13 residues. CDR1 is SGHKS and CDR2 is YYEKEE in the germline V gene (reference sequence). Trimming took off 9 bases at V and 8 bases at J, with 20 bases between the two ends.

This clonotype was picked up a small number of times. The CDR3 spells CASSPRTSLPGELFF. For the CDR3, the DNA is TGTGCCAGCAGTCCCCGGACGTCGTTACCCGGGGAGCTGTTTTTT. This sequence joins TRBV6-2 or TRBV6-3 and TRBJ2-2; no clear D. Germline CDR1 is MNHEY and CDR2 is SVGEGT. V shed 5 bases and J shed 6 bases, with 16 bases lying between them. CDR3 length equals 15 residues.

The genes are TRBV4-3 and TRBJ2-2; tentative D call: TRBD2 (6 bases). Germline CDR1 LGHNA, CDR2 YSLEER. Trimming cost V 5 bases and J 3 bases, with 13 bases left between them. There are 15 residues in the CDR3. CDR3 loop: CASSEIIADTGELFF. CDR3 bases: TGCGCCAGCAGCGAAATCATAGCGGACACCGGGGAGCTGTTTTTT.

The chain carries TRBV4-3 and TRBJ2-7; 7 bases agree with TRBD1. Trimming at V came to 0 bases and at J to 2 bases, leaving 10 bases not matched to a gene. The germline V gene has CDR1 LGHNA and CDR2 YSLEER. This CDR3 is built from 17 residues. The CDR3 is CASSQEVHRTGAYEQYF. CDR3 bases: TGCGCCAGCAGCCAAGAAGTGCACAGGACAGGTGCCTACGAGCAGTACTTC.

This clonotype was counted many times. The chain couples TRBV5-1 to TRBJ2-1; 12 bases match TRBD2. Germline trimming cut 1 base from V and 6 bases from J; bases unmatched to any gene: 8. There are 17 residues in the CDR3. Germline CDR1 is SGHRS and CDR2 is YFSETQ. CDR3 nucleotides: TGCGCCAGCAGCTTGAGACTAGCGGGAGAAGGGGGCAATGAGCAGTTCTTC. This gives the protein CASSLRLAGEGGNEQFF.

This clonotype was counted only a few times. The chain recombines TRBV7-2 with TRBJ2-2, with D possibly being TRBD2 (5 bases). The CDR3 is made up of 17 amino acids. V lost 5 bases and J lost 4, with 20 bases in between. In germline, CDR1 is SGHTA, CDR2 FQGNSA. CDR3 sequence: CASSRSPGMVGTGELFF. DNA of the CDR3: TGTGCCAGCAGCCGATCCCCCGGGATGGTTGGCACCGGGGAGCTGTTTTTT.

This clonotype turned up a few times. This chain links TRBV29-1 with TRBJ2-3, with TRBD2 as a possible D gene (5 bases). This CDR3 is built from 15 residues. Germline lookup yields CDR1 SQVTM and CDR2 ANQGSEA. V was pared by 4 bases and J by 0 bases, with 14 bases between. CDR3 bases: TGCAGCGTTGTGGGTGGCAGGACTAGCACAGATACGCAGTATTTT. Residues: CSVVGGRTSTDTQYF.

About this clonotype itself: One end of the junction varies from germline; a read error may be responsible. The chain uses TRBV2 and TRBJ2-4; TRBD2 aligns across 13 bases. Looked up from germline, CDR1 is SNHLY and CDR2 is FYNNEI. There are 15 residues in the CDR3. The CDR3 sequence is CASSATSGGKNSQYF. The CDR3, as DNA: TGTGCCAGCAGCGCGACTAGCGGGGGGAAAAACAGTCAGTACTTC.

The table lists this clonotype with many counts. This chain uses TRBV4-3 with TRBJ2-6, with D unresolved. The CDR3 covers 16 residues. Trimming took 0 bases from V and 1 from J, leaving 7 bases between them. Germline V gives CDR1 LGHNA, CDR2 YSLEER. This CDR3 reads CASSQDSVSGANVLTF. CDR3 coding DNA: TGCGCCAGCAGCCAAGATTCGGTATCTGGGGCCAACGTCCTGACTTTC.

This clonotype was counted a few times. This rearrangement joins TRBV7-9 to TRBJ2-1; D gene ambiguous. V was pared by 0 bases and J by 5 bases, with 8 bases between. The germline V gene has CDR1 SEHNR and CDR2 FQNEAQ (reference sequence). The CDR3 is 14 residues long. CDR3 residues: CASSLAGMHNEQFF. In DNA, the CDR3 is TGTGCCAGCAGCTTAGCGGGCATGCACAATGAGCAGTTCTTC.